This T cell receptor beta chain was captured by sequencing in a study of T cell repertoires in cytomegalovirus infection (dated by TCRdb to the late 2010s). At the level of the whole study: The HLA type of each donor mattered for the analysis, because public TCR beta signatures pointed to carriage of CMV infection along with the matching HLA type. Here is what the overall study found, with its caveats: The ex vivo response was dominated by HLA-C-restricted CMV-specific TCR beta clonotypes, which also provided the single most frequent clonotype in two of eight donors. Carriers of CMV infection plus the relevant HLA type were discriminated by the cumulative frequency of public TCR beta family members in the study cohort and in an independent 352-donor cohort.

This sample was sequenced with an Illumina HiSeq 1500. TCRdb reprocessed the public reads (quality trimming at Q25 with fastp, clone calling with MiXCR) and kept in-frame beta chains. Each CDR3 protein gets just one entry, which takes the most common genes and DNA from the rows behind it. Present in this sample are over 150,000 distinct CDR3 sequences, about 21% of which were seen just once. Jointly, the top ten make up 2.5% to 3% of the sample. In regard to this clonotype: There is no known antigen for this receptor. The sample holds no much larger clone one base away, and base qualities are not on file.

Sample: PBMCs. The receptor was isolated from a human donor in good health (CMV status not recorded). Some clones in this sample may be carry-over from other donors' samples.

The CDR3 loop reads CASSLYPGLAGVSYNEQFF. The bases read TGTGCCAGCAGCTTATACCCCGGACTAGCGGGAGTTTCCTACAATGAGCAGTTCTTC. The rearrangement combines TRBV7-9 with TRBJ2-1, and TRBD2 matches 13 of the central bases. The germline V gene (reference sequence) specifies SEHNR as CDR1 and FQNEAQ as CDR2. Its CDR3 holds 19 amino acids, cysteine through phenylalanine. The CDR3 DNA has 57 bases and is translated from base 1. V is pruned by 2 bases and J by 1 base, leaving 8 bases of the junction without a gene match.